Listed below are T cell receptor beta chains from one sample, sequenced in a study of T cells in Graves' hyperthyroidism and ophthalmopathy. TCRdb re-derived calls from the multiplex PCR reads in MiXCR, one entry per CDR3 protein. The sample lists about 480,000 distinct CDR3 sequences; about 15% were seen once. The specimen sequenced was blood. The receptor set was obtained from a woman between 18 and 30 years old with Graves' hyperthyroidism. CDR3s include the opening cysteine and the closing phenylalanine or tryptophan. A D gene is named only where the DNA matches it firmly. Some rows mark clone size as missing; the rest say once, few, many or name a class of expanded clone.

TRBJ2-5	13	TRBV20-1	few	NA	TGCAGTGCTAGAGACTGGGACCAAGAGACCCAGTACTTC	CSARDWDQETQYF
TRBJ2-1	17	TRBV29-1	NA	TRBD2	TGCAACGCCAGGACAGACGGACTAGCGGGGGGTTACAATGAGCAGTTCTTC	CNARTDGLAGGYNEQFF
TRBJ2-4	14	TRBV7-2	many	NA	TGTGCCAGCAGCTTGGGCGGTGGGGGAAACATTCAGTACTTC	CASSLGGGGNIQYF
TRBJ1-2	13	TRBV12-3/TRBV12-4	many	NA	TGTGCCAGCAGTTTCCCCCGACAGTATGGCTACACCTTC	CASSFPRQYGYTF
TRBJ2-1	17	TRBV11-3	many	NA	TGTGCCAGCAGCGAAGGGGGGCTGGGAAGGGGGCCCGATGAGCAGTTCTTC	CASSEGGLGRGPDEQFF
TRBJ2-3	16	TRBV3-1	NA	TRBD2	TGTGCCAGCAGCCCGAGGAGTAGCGGGAGGGCAGATACGCAGTATTTT	CASSPRSSGRADTQYF
TRBJ1-5	19	TRBV5-8	NA	NA	TGTGCCAGCAGCTTGGAATCGAACACCGGGGGTAGGCGCAATCAGCCCCAGCATTTT	CASSLESNTGGRRNQPQHF
TRBJ2-1	16	TRBV6-1	many	TRBD1	TGTGCCAGCAGTGAAGATTGGACAGGGGGTTACAATGAGCAGTTCTTC	CASSEDWTGGYNEQFF
TRBJ1-1	15	TRBV5-1	many	TRBD1	TGCGCCAGCAGCTTAAGACAGGGGTCGGGGACTGAAGCTTTCTTT	CASSLRQGSGTEAFF
TRBJ2-1	15	TRBV9	NA	NA	TGTGTCAGCAGCGGACATCCGGGAATGTACAATGAGCAGTTCTTC	CVSSGHPGMYNEQFF
TRBJ1-1	13	TRBV30	many	NA	TGTGCCTGGAGTGCGAACCCCCACACTGAAGCTTTCTTT	CAWSANPHTEAFF
TRBJ2-2	15	TRBV27	many	TRBD1	TGTGCCAGCAGTGCCGGGACAGCTATCACCGGGGAGCTGTTTTTT	CASSAGTAITGELFF
TRBJ2-2	11	TRBV7-6	many	NA	TGTGCCAGCAGCTCATCCGGGGAGCTGTTTTTT	CASSSSGELFF
TRBJ2-2	19	TRBV4-1	once	TRBD2	TGCGCCAGCAGCCAAGATAGGGCTAGCGGGAGGGGGGACACCGGGGAGCTGTTTTTT	CASSQDRASGRGDTGELFF
TRBJ2-7	11	TRBV9	once	NA	TGTGCCAGCAGCGTAGGTGACGAGCAGTACTTC	CASSVGDEQYF
TRBJ2-1	15	TRBV20-1	many	TRBD2	TGCAGTGCTAGGCGCGGGGGGTCATCCTACAATGAGCAGTTCTTC	CSARRGGSSYNEQFF
TRBJ1-1	13	TRBV12-3/TRBV12-4	many	NA	TGTGCCAGCAGTTTACAGAGGAACACTGAAGCTTTCTTT	CASSLQRNTEAFF
TRBJ1-1	14	TRBV19	many	NA	TGTGCCAGTAGGGGAAGACAGATTAACACTGAAGCTTTCTTT	CASRGRQINTEAFF
TRBJ1-2	16	TRBV4-1	many	TRBD1	TGCGCCAGCAGCCAGCCGACTAACAGGGGAAGGGCTGGCTACACCTTC	CASSQPTNRGRAGYTF
TRBJ1-1	14	TRBV20-1	NA	TRBD1	TGCAGTGCTTCACGGGACAGATTGAACACTGAAGCTTTCTTT	CSASRDRLNTEAFF
TRBJ2-1	16	TRBV12-3/TRBV12-4	many	TRBD2	TGTGCCAGCAGTCCGACTAGCGGGATCGCGAATAATGAGCAGTTCTTC	CASSPTSGIANNEQFF
TRBJ1-2	16	TRBV18	many	NA	TGTGCCAGCTCACAAGGTACCCCAGATTCACCCTATGGCTACACCTTC	CASSQGTPDSPYGYTF
TRBJ1-2	13	TRBV18	NA	TRBD1	TGTGCCAGCTCACCAGGGACAGGGGGTTACTACACCTTC	CASSPGTGGYYTF
TRBJ1-1	14	TRBV6-1	many	NA	TGTGCCAGCAGAGACCAGGACAGGAACACTGAAGCTTTCTTT	CASRDQDRNTEAFF
TRBJ2-1	14	TRBV3-1	NA	NA	TGTGCCAGCAGCCAGGCGGGACTCCGTAATGAGCAGTTCTTC	CASSQAGLRNEQFF
TRBJ2-5	16	TRBV11-2	NA	TRBD2	TGTGCCAGCAACCTTAGGGGGGCGGGAGGGCAAGAGACCCAGTACTTC	CASNLRGAGGQETQYF
TRBJ1-4	11	TRBV2	few	NA	TGTGCCAGCAGTGATGAGGAAAAACTGTTTTTT	CASSDEEKLFF
TRBJ2-3	17	TRBV19	many	TRBD2	TGTGCCAGTAGCCAAGAACCGGGACTAGGGAGCACAGATACGCAGTATTTT	CASSQEPGLGSTDTQYF
TRBJ1-2	15	TRBV9	NA	NA	TGTGCCAGCAGCGTATCGAGGGACACTAACTATGGCTACACCTTC	CASSVSRDTNYGYTF
TRBJ2-7	14	TRBV5-1	NA	NA	TGCGCCAGCAGCTTGTGGCAGGGGTCTTGGGAGCAGTACTTC	CASSLWQGSWEQYF
TRBJ2-5	17	TRBV7-2	NA	TRBD2	TGTGCCAGCAGCCACAGGACTAGCGGGAGGGCCGTCGAGACCCAGTACTTC	CASSHRTSGRAVETQYF
TRBJ2-3	15	TRBV5-1	NA	TRBD2	TGCGCCAGCAGGACGGTCAGCGGGAGTGCAGATACGCAGTATTTT	CASRTVSGSADTQYF
TRBJ1-1	12	TRBV19	NA	NA	TGTGCCAGTAGTTTTTCTTTTGGAGAAGCTTTCTTT	CASSFSFGEAFF
TRBJ1-3	15	TRBV19	NA	TRBD1	TGTGCCAGTAGTGGGACAGGGCTCTCTGGAAACACCATATATTTT	CASSGTGLSGNTIYF
TRBJ2-7	15	TRBV7-2	many	TRBD2	TGTGCCAGCAGCTTCCAGACTAGCGGGAGCCTCGAGCAGTACTTC	CASSFQTSGSLEQYF
TRBJ2-1	19	TRBV7-9	NA	TRBD2	TGTGCCAGCAGCTTAGTTGAACTAGCGGGAGGGAAAAGATTCAATGAGCAGTTCTTC	CASSLVELAGGKRFNEQFF
TRBJ1-5	16	TRBV2	many	NA	TGTGCCAGCAGTGTGGGATTAACTACCTTTGGTCAGCCCCAGCATTTT	CASSVGLTTFGQPQHF
TRBJ2-4	13	TRBV14	many	NA	TGTGCCAGCAGCCTTGCAGGGGTGGACATTCAGTACTTC	CASSLAGVDIQYF
TRBJ1-2	15	TRBV5-1	many	NA	TGCGCCAGCAGCGAAGATACCAGGGTTAACTATGGCTACACCTTC	CASSEDTRVNYGYTF
TRBJ1-1	16	TRBV3-1	many	NA	TGTGCCAGCAGCCACTCTGGACAGCTCCTAAACACTGAAGCTTTCTTT	CASSHSGQLLNTEAFF
TRBJ1-5	14	TRBV2	many	NA	TGTGCCAGCAGTGAAGCCGAATTCAATCAGCCCCAGCATTTT	CASSEAEFNQPQHF
TRBJ1-1	17	TRBV19	NA	TRBD1	TGTGCCAGTAGTTGGGGGACAGGGGTGGGAAGGAACACTGAAGCTTTCTTT	CASSWGTGVGRNTEAFF
TRBJ1-2	15	TRBV6-5	many	TRBD1	TGTGCCAGCAGTTCCCCAGACAGGGGCAACTATGGCTACACCTTC	CASSSPDRGNYGYTF
TRBJ2-3	18	TRBV2	NA	TRBD2	TGTGCCAGCAGCTTAGTTAGCGGGAGGGCCGGGGTCACAGATACGCAGTATTTT	CASSLVSGRAGVTDTQYF
TRBJ1-1	14	TRBV11-2	many	NA	TGTGCCAGCAGCTTATACGGGATGAACACTGAAGCTTTCTTT	CASSLYGMNTEAFF
TRBJ1-5	11	TRBV20-1	NA	NA	TGCAGTGCTAGGAAGGCTCAGCCCCAGCATTTT	CSARKAQPQHF
TRBJ2-5	14	TRBV6-1	many	TRBD2	TGTGCCAGCAGGTGGACTAGAAGTATGAAGACCCAGTACTTC	CASRWTRSMKTQYF
TRBJ1-1	14	TRBV19	many	NA	TGTGCCAGTAGTTGGGGGGGAGGTGACACTGAAGCTTTCTTT	CASSWGGGDTEAFF